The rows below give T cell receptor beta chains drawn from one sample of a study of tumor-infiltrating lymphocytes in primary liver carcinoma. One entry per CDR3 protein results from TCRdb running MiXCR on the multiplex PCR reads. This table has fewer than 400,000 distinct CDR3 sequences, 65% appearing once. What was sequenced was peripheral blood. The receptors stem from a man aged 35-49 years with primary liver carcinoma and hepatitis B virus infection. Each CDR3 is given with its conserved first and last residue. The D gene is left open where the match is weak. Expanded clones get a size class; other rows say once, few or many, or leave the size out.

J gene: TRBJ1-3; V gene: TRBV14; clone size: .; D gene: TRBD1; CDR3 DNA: TGTGCCAGCAGCCAAAACAGGGGAGGAAACACCATATATTTT; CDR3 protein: CASSQNRGGNTIYF
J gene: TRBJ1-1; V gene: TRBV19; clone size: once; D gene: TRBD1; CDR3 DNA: TGTGCCAGTCAGGGGGCCGCTTTGAATGAAGCTTTCTTT; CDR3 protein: CASQGAALNEAFF
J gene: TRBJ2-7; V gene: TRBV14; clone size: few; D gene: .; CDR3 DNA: TGTGCCAGCAGCCTTCGGGAGCAAAGCTCCTACGAGCAGTACTTC; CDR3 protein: CASSLREQSSYEQYF
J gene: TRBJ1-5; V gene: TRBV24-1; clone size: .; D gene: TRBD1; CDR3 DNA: TGTGTCACCAGCGGGACAGGGGTGCAGTCCCAGCATTTT; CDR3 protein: CVTSGTGVQSQHF
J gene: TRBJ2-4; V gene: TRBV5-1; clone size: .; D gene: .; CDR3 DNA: TGCGCCAGCAGCTTGGCCCCAGGGGAAAACATTCAGTACTTC; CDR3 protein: CASSLAPGENIQYF
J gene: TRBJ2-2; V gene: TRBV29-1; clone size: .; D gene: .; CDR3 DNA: TGCAGCGTTGAAGACAGCCCAACCGGGGGGCTGTTTTTT; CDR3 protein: CSVEDSPTGGLFF
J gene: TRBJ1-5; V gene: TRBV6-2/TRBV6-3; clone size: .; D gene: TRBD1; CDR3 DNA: TGTGCCAGCAAAGGGGACAGTGTGGGCAATCAGCACCAGCATTTT; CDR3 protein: CASKGDSVGNQHQHF
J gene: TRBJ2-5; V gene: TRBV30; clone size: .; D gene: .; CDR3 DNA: TGTACCTGGAGTGTTTCAGGGATGGAGACCCAGTACTTC; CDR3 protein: CTWSVSGMETQYF
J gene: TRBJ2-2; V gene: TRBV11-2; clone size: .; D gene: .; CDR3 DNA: TGTGCCAGGAGCTCACTCTCTCAGGCCGGGGAGCTGTTTTTT; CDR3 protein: CARSSLSQAGELFF
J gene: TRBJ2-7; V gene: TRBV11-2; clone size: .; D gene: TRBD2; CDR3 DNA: TGTGCCAGCAGCCCGGGACTAGCAGTTTCCTACAAGCAGTATTTC; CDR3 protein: CASSPGLAVSYKQYF
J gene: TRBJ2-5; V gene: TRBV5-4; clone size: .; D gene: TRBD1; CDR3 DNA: TGTGCCAGCAGCACCGGGACAGGGGGCGTGGAGACCCAGTACTTC; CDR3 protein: CASSTGTGGVETQYF
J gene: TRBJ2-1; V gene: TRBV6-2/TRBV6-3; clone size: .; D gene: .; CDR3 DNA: TGTGCCAGCAACGGGGGATTATACAATGAGCAGTTCTTC; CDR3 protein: CASNGGLYNEQFF
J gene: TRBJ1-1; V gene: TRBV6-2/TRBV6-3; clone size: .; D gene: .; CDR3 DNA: TGTGCCAGCAGTTTCGCCTGGATGAACACTGAAGCTTTCTTT; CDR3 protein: CASSFAWMNTEAFF
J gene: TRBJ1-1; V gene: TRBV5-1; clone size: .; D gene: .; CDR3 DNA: TGCGCCAGCGGGGAGGGGGGGGCCAACACTGAAGCTTTCTTT; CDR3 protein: CASGEGGANTEAFF
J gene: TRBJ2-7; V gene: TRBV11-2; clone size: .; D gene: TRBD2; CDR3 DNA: TGTGCCGGCAGCACCGGGACTAACGGGCCCACCTACGAGCAGTACTTC; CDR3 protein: CAGSTGTNGPTYEQYF
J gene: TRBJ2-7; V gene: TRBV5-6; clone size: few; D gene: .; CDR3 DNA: TGTGCCAGCAGCAATTTTGACAGATACCAGAACGAGCAGTACTTC; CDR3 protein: CASSNFDRYQNEQYF
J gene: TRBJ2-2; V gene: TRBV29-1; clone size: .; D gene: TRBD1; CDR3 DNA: TGCAGCTTTTCTGGACAGGGGTTCACCGGGGAGCTGTTTTTT; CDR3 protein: CSFSGQGFTGELFF
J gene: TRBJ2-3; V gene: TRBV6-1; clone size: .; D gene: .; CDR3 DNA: TGTACCAGCAGTGAAGCGGCAGGGTGGGAGGATCAGCCCCAGTATTTT; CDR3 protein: CTSSEAAGWEDQPQYF
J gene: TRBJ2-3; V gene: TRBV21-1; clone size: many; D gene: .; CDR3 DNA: TGTGCCAGCAGCAGAGGACAGGGGGCGCGGGACCACACAGATACGCAGTATTTT; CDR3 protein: CASSRGQGARDHTDTQYF
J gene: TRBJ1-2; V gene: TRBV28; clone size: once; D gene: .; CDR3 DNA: TGTGCCAGCAGTTACCCCAGGGATGGCTACACCTTC; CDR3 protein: CASSYPRDGYTF
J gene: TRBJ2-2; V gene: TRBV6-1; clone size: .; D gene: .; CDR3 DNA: TGTGCCAGCAGTGGTGTACCCTACACCGGGGAGCCGTTTTTT; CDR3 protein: CASSGVPYTGEPFF
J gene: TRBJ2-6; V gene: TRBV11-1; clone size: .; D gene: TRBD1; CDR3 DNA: TGTGCCGACAGCCGACAGGGTGTTGGGGCCAACGTCCTGACTTTC; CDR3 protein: CADSRQGVGANVLTF
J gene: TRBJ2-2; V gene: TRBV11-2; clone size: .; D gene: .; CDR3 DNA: TGTGCCAGCAGCTTAACAGAATACACCGGGGAACTGTTTTTT; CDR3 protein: CASSLTEYTGELFF
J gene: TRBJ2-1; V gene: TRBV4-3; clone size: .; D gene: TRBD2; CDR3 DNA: TGCGCCAGCAGCCTTGGACTAGCGGGAAGAAATGAGAAGTTCTTC; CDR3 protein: CASSLGLAGRNEKFF
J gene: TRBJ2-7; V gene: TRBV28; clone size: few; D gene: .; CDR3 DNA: TGTGCTTCAGCCAGATCCTACGAGCAGTACTTC; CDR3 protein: CASARSYEQYF
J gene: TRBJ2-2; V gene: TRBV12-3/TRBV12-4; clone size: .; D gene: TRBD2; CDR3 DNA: TGTGCCAGCAGTTTCGGACTAGCGGGATACAGCGGGGAGCTGTTTTTT; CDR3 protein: CASSFGLAGYSGELFF
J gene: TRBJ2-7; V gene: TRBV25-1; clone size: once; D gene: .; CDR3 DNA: TGTACCAGCAGTGATAGGGTGGGAAACTCCTACGAGCAGTACTTC; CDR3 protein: CTSSDRVGNSYEQYF
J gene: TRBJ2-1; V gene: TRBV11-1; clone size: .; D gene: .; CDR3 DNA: TGTGCCAGCAGCCTGAGCTCCTACAATAAGCAATTCTTC; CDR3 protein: CASSLSSYNKQFF
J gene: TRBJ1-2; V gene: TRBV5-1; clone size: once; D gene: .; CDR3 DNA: TGCGCCAGCAGCTTACCTGAAGGCTATGGCTACACCTTC; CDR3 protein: CASSLPEGYGYTF
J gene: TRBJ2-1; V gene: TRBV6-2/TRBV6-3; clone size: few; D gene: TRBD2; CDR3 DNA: TGTGCCAGCAGTTGCTCGCGGGAGGGCCATGAGCAGTTCTTC; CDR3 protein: CASSCSREGHEQFF
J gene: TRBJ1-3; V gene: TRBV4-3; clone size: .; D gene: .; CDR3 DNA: TGCGCCAGCAACCAAGGTCAACTGGGAAACACCATATATTTT; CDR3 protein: CASNQGQLGNTIYF
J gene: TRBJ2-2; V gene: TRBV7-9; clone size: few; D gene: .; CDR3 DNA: TGTGCCAGCAGCAGCCCGACAGGGAGGGATGGGGAGCTGTTTTTT; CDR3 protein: CASSSPTGRDGELFF
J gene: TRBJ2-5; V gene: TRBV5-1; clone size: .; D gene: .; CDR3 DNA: TGCGCCAGCAGCTTGGCCGGGACGGGAGCCGCGAAGACCCAGTACTTC; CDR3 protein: CASSLAGTGAAKTQYF
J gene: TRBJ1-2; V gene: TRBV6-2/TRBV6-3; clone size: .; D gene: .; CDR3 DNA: TGTGCCAGCAGTTACGACGGAAACCATGGCTACACCTTC; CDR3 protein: CASSYDGNHGYTF
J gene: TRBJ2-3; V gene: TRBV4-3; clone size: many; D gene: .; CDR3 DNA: TGCGCCAGCAGCCAACAACACACAGATACGCAGTATTTT; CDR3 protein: CASSQQHTDTQYF
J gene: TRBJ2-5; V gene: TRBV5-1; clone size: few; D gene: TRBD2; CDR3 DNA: TGCGCCAGCAGCTTTACTAGCGGGACGGAAAAGACCCAGTACTTC; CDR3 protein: CASSFTSGTEKTQYF
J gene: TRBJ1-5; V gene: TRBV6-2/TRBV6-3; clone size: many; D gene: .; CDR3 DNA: TGTGCCAGCAGTTACGGGACTCGGGGTCATCAGCCCCAGCATTTT; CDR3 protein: CASSYGTRGHQPQHF
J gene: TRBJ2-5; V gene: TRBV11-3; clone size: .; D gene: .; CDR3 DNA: TGTGCCAGCAGGGATGGGATTATTCCAAGAGACCAGTACTTC; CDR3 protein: CASRDGIIPRDQYF
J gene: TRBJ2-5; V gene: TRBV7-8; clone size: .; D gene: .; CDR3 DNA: TGTGCCAGCAGCTTGGATGCAGGGGAAGAGACCCAGTACTTC; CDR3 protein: CASSLDAGEETQYF
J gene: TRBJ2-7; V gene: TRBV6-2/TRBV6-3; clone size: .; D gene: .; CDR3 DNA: TGTGCCAGTAGCTTGCAAGGGTTCTACAATGAGCAGTACTTC; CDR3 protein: CASSLQGFYNEQYF
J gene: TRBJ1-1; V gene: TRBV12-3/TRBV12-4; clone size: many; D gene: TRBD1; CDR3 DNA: TGTGCCAGCAGCCTGACAGGGGGCGGGAACACTGAAGCTTTCTTT; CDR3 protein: CASSLTGGGNTEAFF
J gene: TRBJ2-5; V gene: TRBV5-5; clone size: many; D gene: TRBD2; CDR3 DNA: TGTGCCAGCAGCAACCGGGACTACGGGGAGACCCAGTACTTC; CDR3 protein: CASSNRDYGETQYF
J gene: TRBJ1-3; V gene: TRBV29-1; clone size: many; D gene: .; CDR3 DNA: TGCAGCGTATCGCCAAGTCCTTCTGGAAACACCATATATTTT; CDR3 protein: CSVSPSPSGNTIYF
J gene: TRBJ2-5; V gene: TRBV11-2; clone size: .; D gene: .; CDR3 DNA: TGTGTCAGCGGCCAGTCGTCTCTAGAGACCCAGTACTTC; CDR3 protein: CVSGQSSLETQYF